The rows below give T cell receptor beta chains drawn from one sample of a study of somatic mutations in cytotoxic T cells in rheumatoid arthritis. Measured with immunoSEQ multiplex PCR; TCRdb has only the in-frame clones, and not every one. The sample lists around 15,000 clones, 82% seen once, with 25% to 35% in the top ten. The sample taken for sequencing was CD8+ T cells sorted from blood. Every receptor here comes from an adult with rheumatoid arthritis. Both conserved end residues are trimmed from each CDR3. The order of the fields is V gene, J gene, CDR3 protein.

TRBV7-2,TRBJ2-3,ASSVLSGWGLVDTQY
TRBV5-1,TRBJ2-7,ASSLAVGLAENPYEQY
TRBV30,TRBJ2-5,ATAPPGQLQETQY
TRBV6-1,TRBJ2-7,ASSEYNYEQY
TRBV2,TRBJ2-7,ASSDLSGGHSYEQY
TRBV4-3,TRBJ2-6,ASSQDPLSGANVLT
TRBV11-2,TRBJ2-5,ASSLDSGRGETQY
TRBV7-8,TRBJ2-7,ASSSGANWEQY
TRBV7-6,TRBJ2-7,ASSSGQGVYEQY
TRBV29-1,TRBJ2-1,SVGVEGRVLF
TRBV11-1,TRBJ1-2,ASSLWGSYGYT
TRBV27,TRBJ2-5,ASSLSGTTQETQY
TRBV10-2,TRBJ2-7,ASNTGFTSYEQY
TRBV30,TRBJ2-3,AKDSGRGTDTQY
TRBV23-1,TRBJ2-7,ASSPNRGRPYEQY
TRBV28,TRBJ2-7,ASRVGTGIFNEQY
TRBV5-4,TRBJ2-5,ASSLGMRAGQETQY
TRBV9,TRBJ1-1,ASSPTGTGTEAF
TRBV5-6,TRBJ2-7,ASSSRQRSRSYEQY
TRBV19,TRBJ2-2,ASSDSGGAYTGELF
TRBV4-1,TRBJ2-2,ASSLEQDTGELF
TRBV9,TRBJ2-7,ASSVEGLAGDEQY
TRBV9,TRBJ2-7,ASSQGLNSYEQY
TRBV19,TRBJ1-1,ATGVLGAEAF
TRBV30,TRBJ2-7,AWDFGTPYEQY
TRBV6-5,TRBJ2-7,ASRTGAYEQY
TRBV4-2,TRBJ2-3,ASSQDVSGAADTQY
TRBV19,TRBJ2-7,ASSIDLADAGGGEQY
TRBV28,TRBJ2-7,ASSQTGVWYEQY
TRBV7-2,TRBJ2-5,ASSLAGASETQY
TRBV5-6,TRBJ1-2,ASSSGAGGYT
TRBV5-4,TRBJ1-1,ASSKGQGVFHGTEAF
TRBV9,TRBJ2-3,ASSAFGGGNTDTQY
TRBV7-9,TRBJ1-1,ASSLPGGNTEAF
TRBV7-8,TRBJ2-2,ASSHQRGKNTGELF
TRBV5-8,TRBJ1-5,ASSPGQYSNQPQH
TRBV18,TRBJ1-5,ASSPSTPGDYSNQPQH
TRBV6-6,TRBJ2-7,ASSYEAGGTYEQY
TRBV9,TRBJ2-6,ASSVGGRRYSGANVLT
TRBV5-5,TRBJ2-5,ASSLQAGRDETQY
TRBV19,TRBJ2-4,ASTDLNIQY